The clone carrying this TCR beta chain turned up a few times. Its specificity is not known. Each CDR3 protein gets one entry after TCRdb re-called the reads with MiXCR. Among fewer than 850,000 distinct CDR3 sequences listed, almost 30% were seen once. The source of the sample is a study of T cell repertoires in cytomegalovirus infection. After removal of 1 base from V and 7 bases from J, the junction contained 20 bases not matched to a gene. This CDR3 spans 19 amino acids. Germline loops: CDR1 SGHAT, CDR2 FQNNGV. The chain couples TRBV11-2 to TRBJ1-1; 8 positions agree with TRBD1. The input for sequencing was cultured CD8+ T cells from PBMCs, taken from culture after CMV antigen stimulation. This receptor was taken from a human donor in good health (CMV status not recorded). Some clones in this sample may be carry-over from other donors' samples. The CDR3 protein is CASSLVVAGGRPGSGEAFF. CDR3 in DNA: TGTGCCAGCAGCTTAGTAGTGGCAGGGGGCCGCCCGGGTTCCGGTGAAGCTTTCTTT.